The 16 T cell receptor beta chains below were found in one sample sequenced in a study of cytomegalovirus exposure and HLA in healthy donors. Researchers ran the PCR with 60 Vbeta and 13 Jbeta primers. Clones were read by immunoSEQ multiplex PCR, and TCRdb kept only the in-frame ones, dropping some. The sample contains over 85,000 clones, 69% of which appear only once. The sequencing sample was made of PBMCs. The origin of the receptors is a female donor in good health and CMV-seronegative.

The J gene is TRBJ1-2, the V gene TRBV14; D not resolved. The CDR3 covers 13 residues. V dropped 0 bases and J dropped 4 bases, with 6 bases sitting between them. CDR1 is SGHDN and CDR2 is FVKESK in the germline V gene. DNA for the CDR3: TGTGCCAGCAGCCAAGATCGGTCCTATGGCTACACCTTC. Its protein product is CASSQDRSYGYTF.

The chain is built from TRBV5-1 and TRBJ2-3, with 7 bases fitting TRBD1. V gave up 3 bases and J gave up 4 bases; unmatched junction bases: 8. Germline V gives CDR1 SGHRS, CDR2 YFSETQ. The CDR3 consists of 15 residues. DNA of the CDR3: TGCGCCAGCAGCTCGTTAGGGGGCGCGGCAGATACGCAGTATTTT. Its translation: CASSSLGGAADTQYF.

The rearrangement joins TRBV23-1 to TRBJ1-6; D gene uncertain. TRBV23-1 is filed as an ORF, its function uncertain. The V end lost 2 bases, the J end lost 10 bases, and 30 bases lay between the germline ends. This CDR3 contains 20 residues. The CDR3 DNA sequence: TGCGCCAGCAGTCAAAAACCGGAGGGAGACACCTACATCCCAGACTCACCCCTCCACTTT. Its translation: CASSQKPEGDTYIPDSPLHF.

The chain uses TRBV27 and TRBJ2-7; TRBD2 matches at 11 bases. CDR1 MNHEY and CDR2 SMNVEV come from the germline V gene (reference sequence). This CDR3 is 14 amino acids long. Trimming at V came to 6 bases and at J to 2 bases, leaving 3 bases not matched to a gene. The CDR3 loop reads CASRGLADTYEQYF. The CDR3, as DNA: TGTGCCAGCAGGGGACTAGCGGATACCTACGAGCAGTACTTC.

This clone occurred a few times. V usage is TRBV2 and J usage is TRBJ2-7, with D possibly being TRBD2 (5 bases). The V gene lost 1 base and the J gene lost 0 bases, with 10 bases spanning the gap. Germline V gene lookup returns CDR1 SNHLY and CDR2 FYNNEI. This CDR3 is built from 15 residues. The CDR3 DNA follows: TGTGCCAGCAGTGAAGAAGCTGGGAGCTCCTACGAGCAGTACTTC. Its translation is CASSEEAGSSYEQYF.

The rearrangement uses TRBV21-1 and TRBJ2-2; TRBD2, as called in the table, went unchecked against the DNA. TRBV21-1 counts as a pseudogene. The CDR3 runs 18 residues. In DNA form, the CDR3 reads TGTGCCAGCAGCAAAGCAGGAGGGACTAGCGGGGGACCCGGGGAGCTGTTTTTT. As protein: CASSKAGGTSGGPGELFF.

The chain uses TRBV2 and TRBJ2-7; 7 bases are a match to TRBD1. J was trimmed by 2 bases and V by 6 bases; bases with no gene match: 7. The CDR3 extends over 14 amino acids. Germline V lookup: CDR1 SNHLY, CDR2 FYNNEI. CDR3 nucleotide sequence: TGTGCCAGCAGGGCAAACAGGGGCGCCTACGAGCAGTACTTC. Protein: CASRANRGAYEQYF.

This chain connects TRBV27 to TRBJ2-7; D is possibly TRBD1 (6 bases). This CDR3 region has 15 residues. Looked up from germline, CDR1 is MNHEY and CDR2 is SMNVEV (reference sequence). V gave up 8 bases and J gave up 7 bases, with 24 bases separating them. CDR3 bases: TGTGCCAGCCCCTCTCACGGACAGTTTTCCCGTGAGCAGTACTTC. Its translation: CASPSHGQFSREQYF.

The CDR3 protein is CASSAIGGGDQPQHF. In DNA, the CDR3 is TGTGCCAGCTCCGCTATCGGGGGGGGAGATCAGCCCCAGCATTTT. This chain connects TRBV18 to TRBJ1-5; possible D gene TRBD1, 5 bases. The V and J ends lost 6 bases and 5 bases respectively, with 17 bases between them. The germline V gene has CDR1 KGHSH and CDR2 LQKENI. This CDR3 has 15 residues.

The V and J genes are TRBV13 and TRBJ2-7; D may be TRBD2 (5 bases). V dropped 5 bases and J dropped 4 bases, with 18 bases sitting between them. Germline V gene lookup returns CDR1 PRHDT and CDR2 FYEKMQ (reference sequence). CDR3 length: 15 residues. The CDR3 loop reads CASSLQRDGVYEQYF. The CDR3 bases are TGTGCCAGCAGCCTCCAGCGCGACGGGGTTTACGAGCAGTACTTC.

The V gene is TRBV18, the J gene TRBJ2-7, with D unresolved. Germline CDR1 is KGHSH and CDR2 is LQKENI. This CDR3 region has 16 residues. V dropped 0 bases and J dropped 3 bases, with 15 bases sitting between them. The chain's CDR3 is CASSPPNVVPGYEQYF. In nucleotides, the CDR3 is TGTGCCAGCTCACCACCGAACGTAGTCCCAGGCTACGAGCAGTACTTC.

The V gene is TRBV25-1, the J gene TRBJ2-7; tentatively, D is TRBD2 (6 bases). CDR1 MGHDK and CDR2 SYGVNS come from the germline V gene. The germline V and J ends were trimmed by 7 bases and 5 bases, with 12 bases remaining between them. This CDR3 is 12 amino acids long. Here the CDR3 reads CASTATSHEQYF. Written as DNA, the CDR3 is TGTGCCAGCACCGCCACTAGCCACGAGCAGTACTTC.

V gene TRBV29-1 combines with J gene TRBJ1-1, with D tentatively TRBD1 (6 bases). Germline CDR1 is SQVTM and CDR2 is ANQGSEA. The length of the CDR3 is 12 residues. Between the trimmed V and J ends, which lost 1 base and 8 bases, there was a span of 11 bases. CDR3 in DNA: TGCAGCGTTGAAGGTCGGACAGCCGAAGCTTTCTTT. This sequence encodes CSVEGRTAEAFF.

This clone has more than one count but fewer than ten. The chain carries TRBV5-8 and TRBJ2-5, with D possibly matching TRBD2 (5 bases). CDR3 length: 15 amino acids. Germline V lookup: CDR1 SGHTS, CDR2 YDEGEE. Trimming removed 0 bases from V and 10 bases from J, with 19 bases in between. This CDR3 is CASSLALGELKSQYF. The CDR3 DNA sequence: TGTGCCAGCAGCTTGGCCCTCGGGGAACTAAAGAGCCAGTACTTC.

This chain links TRBV2 with TRBJ2-5, with 10 bases identical to TRBD2. Germline assignment: CDR1 SNHLY and CDR2 FYNNEI. J gave up 9 bases and V 8 bases, and 15 bases lay outside the gene matches. This CDR3 spans 15 amino acids. This CDR3 is CASLPELAGSGAQYF. The CDR3 DNA reads TGTGCCAGCCTTCCGGAACTAGCGGGGTCCGGGGCCCAGTACTTC.

The gene calls are TRBV6-6 and TRBJ1-5; TRBD1 is a possible D gene (6 bases). This CDR3 contains 16 residues. CDR1 is MNHNY and CDR2 is SVGAGI in the germline V gene (reference sequence). The V end lost 1 base, the J end lost 1 base, and 11 bases lay between the germline ends. DNA of the CDR3: TGTGCCAGCAGTTACTTTGGGGGCTCGAGCAATCAGCCCCAGCATTTT. Amino acid sequence: CASSYFGGSSNQPQHF.